This T cell receptor beta chain was found in a study of T cells in Graves' hyperthyroidism and ophthalmopathy. V gave up 5 bases and J gave up 6 bases, with 10 bases separating them. Germline CDR1 reads SGHDN; CDR2 reads FVKESK. The CDR3 is 13 amino acids. This clonotype has only one observation. Its target is unknown. It may be a read error: a sequence one base away is much more abundant. RNA transcripts gave rise to amplified TCR beta CDR3 regions. An initial round of RT-PCR targeting the TCR CDR3 relied on the HTBI primer set. Each CDR3 protein is one row after TCRdb ran MiXCR on the multiplex PCR reads. This table holds roughly 650,000 distinct CDR3 sequences, more than 15% found once. Study-wide points: With a median lead of around 6.7 months before onset, the model predicted ophthalmopathy. Most clonotypes expanded in thyroid above 0.001 were likewise present in blood.

Sequenced input: blood. This chain links TRBV14 with TRBJ2-2, with D unresolved. The TCR sequence derives from a woman aged 40-49 years with Graves' ophthalmopathy. In nucleotides, the CDR3 is TGTGCCAGCAGCTTTACGCCTTCCGGGGAGCTGTTTTTT. Translation gives CASSFTPSGELFF. The entire variable domain, with the rest obtained from reference TRBV14 and TRBJ2-2, is as follows: EAGVTQFPSHSVIEKGQTVTLRCDPISGHDNLYWYRRVMGKEIKFLLHFVKESKQDESGMPNNRFLAERTGGTYSTLKVQPAELEDSGVYFCASSFTPSGELFFGEGSRLTVL.